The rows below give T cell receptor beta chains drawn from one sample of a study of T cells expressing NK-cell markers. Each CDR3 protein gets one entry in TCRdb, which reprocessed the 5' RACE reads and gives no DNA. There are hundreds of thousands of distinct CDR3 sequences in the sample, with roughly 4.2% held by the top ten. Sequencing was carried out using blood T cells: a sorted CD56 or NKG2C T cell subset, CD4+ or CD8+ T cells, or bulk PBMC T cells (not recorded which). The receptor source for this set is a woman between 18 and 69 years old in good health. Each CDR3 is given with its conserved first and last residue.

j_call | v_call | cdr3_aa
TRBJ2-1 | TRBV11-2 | CASSREDSSYNEQFF
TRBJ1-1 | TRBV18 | CASSPSPDTEAFF
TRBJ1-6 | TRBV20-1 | CSARSGASGNSPLHF
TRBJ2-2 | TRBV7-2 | CASNIVQANTGELFF
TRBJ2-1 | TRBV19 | CASSIDLATDEQFF
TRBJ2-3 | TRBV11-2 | CASSLIFRGTDTQYF
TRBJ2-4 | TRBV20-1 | CSASLQPLSKNIQYF
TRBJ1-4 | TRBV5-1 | CASSLGTGGAYEKLFF
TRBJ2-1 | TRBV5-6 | CASRGLADEQFF
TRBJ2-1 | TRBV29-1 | CSVVAGGYEQFF
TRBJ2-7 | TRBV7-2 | CASSLGRASYEQYF
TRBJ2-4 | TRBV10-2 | CASRSQPVAKNIQYF
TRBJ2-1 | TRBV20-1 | CSASRDNEQFF
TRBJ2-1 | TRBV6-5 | CASSYRQTLLNEQFF
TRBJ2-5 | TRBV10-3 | CAISSVLETQYF
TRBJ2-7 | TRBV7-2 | CASSNDRPLEQYF
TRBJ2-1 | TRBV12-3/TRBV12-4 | CASSLKVSGSNEQFF
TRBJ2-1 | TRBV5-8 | CASLSGPSSYNEQFF
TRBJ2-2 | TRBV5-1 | CASSLGSTGELFF
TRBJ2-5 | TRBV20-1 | CSASGLAGGEETQYF
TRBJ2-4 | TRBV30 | CAWSRDGGQNIQYF
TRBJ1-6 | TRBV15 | CATSESGRVKNSPLHF
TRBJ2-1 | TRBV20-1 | CSAGNLDRGPPNEQFF
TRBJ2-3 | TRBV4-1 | CASSYLLLGAGADTQYF
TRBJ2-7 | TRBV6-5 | CASRMNQKTGSF
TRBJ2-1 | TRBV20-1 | CSAPYRQGSNEQFF
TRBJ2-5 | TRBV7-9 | CASSLGLLETQYF
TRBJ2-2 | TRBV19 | CASSIDRAIGELFF
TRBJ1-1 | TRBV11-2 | CASSFRTGGGRTEAFF
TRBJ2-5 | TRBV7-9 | CASSSDGFGETQYF
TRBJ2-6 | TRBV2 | CASLRTGANVLTF
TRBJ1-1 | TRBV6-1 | CASRPPTGMNTEAFF
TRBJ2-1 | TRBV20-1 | CSAEGSAPYNEQFF
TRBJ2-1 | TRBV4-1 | CASSLTGVRYNEQFF
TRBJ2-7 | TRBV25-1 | CASRESGGSSYEQYF
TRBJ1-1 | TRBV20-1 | CSARRTGRNTEAFF
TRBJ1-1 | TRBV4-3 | CASSQVSGANTEAFF
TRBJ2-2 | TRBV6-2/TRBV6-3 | CASSYGSSGNTGELFF
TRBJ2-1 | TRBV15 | CATSRDGPLYNEQFF
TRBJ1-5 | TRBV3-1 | CASSQDLGREVQPQHF
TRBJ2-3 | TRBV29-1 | CSADMGADTQYF
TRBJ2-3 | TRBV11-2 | CASSLARRDTQYF
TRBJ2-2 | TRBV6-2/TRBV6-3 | CASSTGFTGELFF
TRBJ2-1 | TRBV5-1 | CASSLVASGSNEQFF
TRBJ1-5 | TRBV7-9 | CASSPPGQVEQPQHF
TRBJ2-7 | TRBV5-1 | CASSQPGVRTNYEQYF
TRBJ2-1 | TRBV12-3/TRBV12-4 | CASMLSSYNEQFF
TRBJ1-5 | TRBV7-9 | CASSRGGNQPQHF
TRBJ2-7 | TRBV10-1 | CARLARGILGDEQYF
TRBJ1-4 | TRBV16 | CASSRDRGSGEKLFF
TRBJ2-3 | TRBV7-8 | CASSPQGLAGTDTQYF
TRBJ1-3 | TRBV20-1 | CSARVPRGSSGNTIYF
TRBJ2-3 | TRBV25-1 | CASSDPSGYSTDTQYF
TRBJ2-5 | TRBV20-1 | CSARIPRRVETQYF